This is a list of T cell receptor beta chains from one sample in a study of CD8 T cells in Susac syndrome. TCRdb re-derived calls from the immunoSEQ multiplex PCR reads in MiXCR, one entry per CDR3 protein. Of approximately 170,000 distinct CDR3 sequences listed, about 90% are singletons. Sequencing was done on a sample of CD4+ T cells from PBMCs. The origin of the receptors is a human donor in good health. The CDR3 runs from the conserved cysteine through the conserved F or W. A D gene is named only where the DNA matches it firmly. The size of a clone is reported for some rows only, either as once, few or many, or as a class for expanded clones.

d_call	v_call	clone_size	j_call	cdr3_aa	cdr3_nt
NA	TRBV12-3/TRBV12-4	NA	TRBJ2-2	CASSLQGTGELFF	TGTGCCAGCAGTTTGCAGGGTACCGGGGAGCTGTTTTTT
NA	TRBV29-1	once	TRBJ1-4	CSVDGGGLEKLFF	TGCAGCGTAGACGGGGGCGGACTGGAAAAACTGTTTTTT
NA	TRBV5-5	NA	TRBJ1-2	CASSPGRQNYGYTF	TGTGCCAGCAGCCCCGGGAGGCAAAACTATGGCTACACCTTC
TRBD2	TRBV13	NA	TRBJ2-1	CASSPRGDNEQFF	TGTGCCAGCAGCCCCCGGGGGGACAATGAGCAGTTCTTC
NA	TRBV21-1	NA	TRBJ1-1	CASKGPTEAFF	TGTGCCAGCAAGGGGCCCACTGAAGCTTTCTTT
TRBD2	TRBV5-1	NA	TRBJ2-3	CASSIGTSGSVTDTQYF	TGCGCCAGCAGCATCGGGACTAGCGGGAGTGTGACAGATACGCAGTATTTT
NA	TRBV23-1	NA	TRBJ2-7	CASSYHRYEQYF	TGCGCCAGCAGCTACCACCGATACGAGCAGTACTTC
NA	TRBV6-1	NA	TRBJ1-3	CASSGRFRGTGNTIYF	TGTGCCAGCAGTGGTCGTTTCCGGGGGACTGGAAACACCATATATTTT
NA	TRBV7-2	NA	TRBJ2-3	CASSLGPQLSTDTQYF	TGTGCCAGCAGCTTAGGTCCGCAGTTAAGCACAGATACGCAGTATTTT
TRBD1	TRBV7-9	NA	TRBJ1-1	CASSLVGTGYTEAFF	TGTGCCAGCAGCTTAGTGGGGACAGGGTATACTGAAGCTTTCTTT
TRBD1	TRBV20-1	NA	TRBJ1-5	CSAREDRGNQPQHF	TGCAGTGCTAGAGAGGACAGGGGCAATCAGCCCCAGCATTTT
NA	TRBV5-1	many	TRBJ2-7	CASSLGGYEQYF	TGTGCCAGCAGTTTAGGAGGGTACGAGCAGTACTTC
TRBD1	TRBV7-9	once	TRBJ1-1	CASTRQGLITEAFF	TGTGCCAGCACCCGACAGGGGCTGATCACTGAAGCTTTCTTT
NA	TRBV29-1	NA	TRBJ2-4	CSVDEGSKNIQYF	TGCAGCGTTGACGAGGGCTCCAAAAACATTCAGTACTTC
TRBD2	TRBV6-5	NA	TRBJ2-3	CASSKLAGGTDTQYF	TGTGCCAGCAGTAAACTAGCGGGAGGCACAGATACGCAGTATTTT
NA	TRBV3-1	NA	TRBJ2-6	CASSQVTISGANVLTF	TGTGCCAGCAGCCAGGTGACGATCTCTGGGGCCAACGTCCTGACTTTC
NA	TRBV5-1	NA	TRBJ2-1	CASSFDKSNNEQFF	TGCGCCAGCAGCTTCGACAAATCGAACAATGAGCAGTTCTTC
NA	TRBV7-3	NA	TRBJ2-2	CASTTGTSATGELFF	TGTGCCAGCACCACCGGGACATCGGCCACCGGGGAGCTGTTTTTT
TRBD1	TRBV7-8	NA	TRBJ1-4	CASSADGTGTEKLFF	TGTGCCAGCAGCGCAGACGGGACAGGGACTGAAAAACTGTTTTTT
NA	TRBV4-1	NA	TRBJ1-6	CASSQVSTENSPLHF	TGCGCCAGCAGCCAAGTTAGTACGGAGAATTCACCCCTCCACTTT
TRBD2	TRBV7-3	NA	TRBJ2-7	CASSPLAGGPHEQYF	TGTGCCAGCAGCCCATTGGCGGGAGGGCCCCACGAGCAGTACTTC
NA	TRBV9	NA	TRBJ1-3	CASSVGRQLSHTIYF	TGTGCCAGCAGCGTAGGTCGGCAGCTCTCTCACACCATATATTTT